The 21 T cell receptor beta chains below all came from one sample that was sequenced in a study of blood T cell repertoires in COVID-19. Assay: immunoSEQ multiplex PCR; the TCRdb copy retains only in-frame clones and omits some. In the table there are about 300,000 clones, around 87% of which are singletons. Source material: peripheral blood. These receptors all come from a man younger than 35 with active or convalescent COVID-19.

V is TRBV14 and J is TRBJ2-1; D remains ambiguous. V dropped 4 bases and J dropped 4 bases, with 14 bases sitting between them. The CDR3 length is 15 residues. Germline CDR1 and CDR2: SGHDN and FVKESK. The CDR3 nucleotides read TGTGCCAGCAGCCTAGCCGGGTGGAGATACAATGAGCAGTTCTTC. Its protein product is CASSLAGWRYNEQFF. The whole variable domain, remainder taken from reference TRBV14 and TRBJ2-1, is EAGVTQFPSHSVIEKGQTVTLRCDPISGHDNLYWYRRVMGKEIKFLLHFVKESKQDESGMPNNRFLAERTGGTYSTLKVQPAELEDSGVYFCASSLAGWRYNEQFFGPGTRLTVL.

The chain links TRBV4-2 to TRBJ1-5; the match to TRBD1 covers 7 bases. The germline CDR1 and CDR2 sequences are LGHNA and YNFKEQ. CDR3 length: 14 amino acids. The J segment lost 2 bases and the V segment lost 5 bases, leaving 3 bases of the junction unmatched. The CDR3 DNA sequence: TGTGCCAGCAGCGCCACAGGGGGCAATCAGCCCCAGCATTTT. Encoded protein: CASSATGGNQPQHF.

The rearrangement uses TRBV28 and TRBJ1-1, with D possibly matching TRBD1 (5 bases). The CDR3 runs 17 residues. With 1 base removed from V and 4 bases from J, the gap between germline ends came to 19 bases. Germline CDR1 is MDHEN and CDR2 is SYDVKM. CDR3 DNA sequence: TGTGCCAGCAGTTTATCGCCCCTATCACCCCAGGGCACTGAAGCTTTCTTT. This sequence encodes CASSLSPLSPQGTEAFF.

The chain is built from TRBV7-9 and TRBJ1-2, with D unclear. This CDR3 is built from 14 residues. Germline CDR1 reads SEHNR; CDR2 reads FQNEAQ (reference sequence). Between the trimmed V and J ends, which lost 6 bases and 8 bases, there was a span of 19 bases. The CDR3 is CASSPIRYLRGYTF. The CDR3 nucleotides are TGTGCCAGCAGTCCAATACGGTACCTTAGAGGCTACACCTTC.

This rearrangement joins TRBV28 to TRBJ2-7; 11 nucleotides agree with TRBD1. CDR3 length: 16 residues. V trimming: 4 bases; J trimming: 5 bases; junction bases outside the gene matches: 10. Germline-derived CDR1 and CDR2 are MDHEN and SYDVKM. CDR3 loop: CASSWSGGTGGNEQYF. CDR3 in DNA: TGTGCCAGCAGTTGGAGCGGTGGGACAGGGGGGAACGAGCAGTACTTC.

The chain recombines TRBV7-9 with TRBJ1-2, with D possibly matching TRBD1 (6 bases). The CDR3 totals 16 residues. Germline-derived CDR1 and CDR2 are SEHNR and FQNEAQ (reference sequence). Trimming shortened V by 5 bases and J by 4 bases, and 20 bases separated the two germline ends. CDR3 residues: CASSPDRRDTIYGYTF. The CDR3 DNA reads TGTGCCAGCAGCCCAGACCGCCGGGACACGATCTATGGCTACACCTTC.

This clone has just a few counts. The chain employs TRBV6-2 or TRBV6-3 and TRBJ1-2; D perhaps matches TRBD1 (5 bases). Germline V gene data show CDR1 as MNHEY and CDR2 as SVGEGT. This CDR3 region has 13 residues. V lost 0 bases to trimming and J lost 5 bases, with 7 bases between them. CDR3 coding DNA: TGTGCCAGCAGTTACTCGGCAGGGTATGGCTACACCTTC. Translating it yields CASSYSAGYGYTF.

The rearrangement uses TRBV19 and TRBJ2-7, with D possibly being TRBD2 (6 bases). The germline V gene has CDR1 LNHDA and CDR2 SQIVND (reference sequence). CDR3 length: 15 amino acids. Between the trimmed V and J ends, which lost 3 bases and 3 bases, there was a span of 15 bases. CDR3 in amino acids: CASSMVQGGIYEQYF. In DNA form, the CDR3 reads TGTGCCAGTAGTATGGTGCAGGGAGGTATCTACGAGCAGTACTTC.

The rearrangement links TRBV15 to TRBJ1-2; no firm D call. This CDR3 spans 14 amino acids. The germline V gene encodes CDR1 LNHNV and CDR2 YYDKDF (reference sequence). V was cut by 0 bases and J by 2 bases, with 7 bases left in between. The CDR3 bases are TGTGCCACCAGCAGAGAACTCCTGAACTATGGCTACACCTTC. This sequence encodes CATSRELLNYGYTF. The full variable domain, with the rest looked up from reference TRBV15 and TRBJ1-2, is DAMVIQNPRYQVTQFGKPVTLSCSQTLNHNVMYWYQQKSSQAPKLLFHYYDKDFNNEADTPDNFQSRRPNTSFCFLDIRSPGLGDTAMYLCATSRELLNYGYTFGSGTRLTVV.

The chain links TRBV7-3 to TRBJ1-6, with D perhaps matching TRBD1 (6 bases). Germline V gene sequence: CDR1 SGHTA, CDR2 FQGTGA. Trimming took off 0 bases at V and 8 bases at J, with 14 bases between the two ends. CDR3 length: 16 residues. For the CDR3, the DNA is TGTGCCAGCAGCTTAACGGGCAGGGGTATGGATTCACCCCTCCACTTT. As protein: CASSLTGRGMDSPLHF.

V is TRBV9 and J is TRBJ1-4; a possible D gene is TRBD1 (5 bases). The CDR3 sequence is 16 residues long. CDR1 is SGDLS, CDR2 YYNGEE, per germline. Trimming removed 7 bases from V and 3 bases from J, with 19 bases in between. CDR3 loop: CASPGAGTGANEKLFF. For the CDR3, the DNA is TGTGCCAGCCCCGGGGCAGGGACGGGGGCTAATGAAAAACTGTTTTTT.

The rearrangement joins TRBV18 to TRBJ2-2; D is unresolved. The CDR3 sequence is 16 residues long. Germline values: CDR1 KGHSH, CDR2 LQKENI. V lost 1 base and J 0 bases, leaving 9 bases between the germline ends. CDR3 nucleotides: TGTGCCAGCTCACCACAGGCGGTTACGAACACCGGGGAGCTGTTTTTT. Protein: CASSPQAVTNTGELFF.

The V and J genes are TRBV15 and TRBJ2-1, with 11 bases aligning to TRBD2. Germline CDR1 LNHNV, CDR2 YYDKDF (reference sequence). V shed 2 bases and J 5 bases; nucleotides not matched to a gene: 8. This CDR3 comprises 17 residues. In DNA, the CDR3 is TGTGCCACCAGCAGAACCCTGACTAGCGGGAAAGACAATGAGCAGTTCTTC. Translating gives CATSRTLTSGKDNEQFF.

The rearrangement uses TRBV6-5 and TRBJ2-7; 10 bases line up with TRBD1. Germline assignment: CDR1 MNHEY and CDR2 SVGAGI. After removal of 5 bases from V and 3 bases from J, the junction contained 4 bases not matched to a gene. The CDR3 contains 14 residues. The CDR3 spells CASSPRTGGYEQYF. The CDR3 nucleotides read TGTGCCAGCAGTCCAAGGACAGGGGGCTACGAGCAGTACTTC.

The gene calls are TRBV6-1 and TRBJ2-7; 12 bases map to TRBD2. The V segment lost 1 base and the J segment 3 bases; nucleotides outside the gene matches: 1. In germline, CDR1 is MNHNS, CDR2 SASEGT. This CDR3 spans 15 amino acids. The DNA of the CDR3 is TGTGCCAGCAGTGAAGGACTAGCGGGAGTCTACGAGCAGTACTTC. It translates to CASSEGLAGVYEQYF.

The V and J genes are TRBV15 and TRBJ2-1; D possibly corresponds to TRBD1 (5 bases). Looked up from germline, CDR1 is LNHNV and CDR2 is YYDKDF (reference sequence). The CDR3 sequence is 14 residues long. V was pared by 0 bases and J by 14 bases, with 17 bases between. For the CDR3, the DNA is TGTGCCACCAGCAGAGATTTCGGACACCTTGATAAGTTCTTC. This codes for CATSRDFGHLDKFF. Using reference TRBV15 and TRBJ2-1 for the parts outside the CDR3, the full variable domain is DAMVIQNPRYQVTQFGKPVTLSCSQTLNHNVMYWYQQKSSQAPKLLFHYYDKDFNNEADTPDNFQSRRPNTSFCFLDIRSPGLGDTAMYLCATSRDFGHLDKFFGPGTRLTVL.

This clone was seen only a few times. The sample contains more than one DNA sequence encoding this CDR3. This chain joins TRBV18 and TRBJ1-3, with D unclear. The CDR3 runs to 14 residues. V lost 3 bases, J lost 1 base, and 7 bases lay in between. The germline V gene encodes CDR1 KGHSH and CDR2 LQKENI. The CDR3 protein is CASSPSVSGNTIYF. DNA of the CDR3: TGTGCCAGCTCACCTTCGGTTTCTGGAAACACCATATATTTT.

The rearrangement joins TRBV5-6 to TRBJ2-7, with a possible D match to TRBD1 (6 bases). This CDR3 has 15 amino acids. The V gene's germline CDR1 is SGHDT and CDR2 YYEEEE. The V end lost 5 bases, the J end lost 3 bases, and 18 bases lay between the germline ends. CDR3 protein: CASRHEGDQYYEQYF. The CDR3 DNA reads as TGTGCCAGCAGACACGAGGGGGATCAATACTACGAGCAGTACTTC.

The chain is built from TRBV27 and TRBJ2-7, with TRBD2 as a possible D gene (6 bases). Trimming pared 4 bases from V and 0 bases from J, leaving 13 bases between. The germline gives CDR1 MNHEY, CDR2 SMNVEV (reference sequence). This CDR3 has 15 amino acids. The CDR3: CASSSRDGSSYEQYF. The CDR3 DNA reads as TGTGCCAGCAGTTCCCGGGACGGGAGCTCCTACGAGCAGTACTTC.

The V gene is TRBV11-2, the J gene TRBJ1-5; D is possibly TRBD1 (6 bases). Trimming left V 3 bases short and J 5 bases short, with 8 bases between. The length of the CDR3 is 13 residues. Germline CDR1 SGHAT, CDR2 FQNNGV. The CDR3, as DNA: TGTGCCAGCAGCTTTGCAGGGGATCAGCCCCAGCATTTT. Residues: CASSFAGDQPQHF.

The chain couples TRBV9 to TRBJ2-5; D might be TRBD1 (6 bases). There are 15 residues in the CDR3. V was trimmed by 0 bases and J by 2 bases, leaving 11 bases between them. Germline V gives CDR1 SGDLS, CDR2 YYNGEE. The CDR3 region is CASSVGDRRQETQYF. In DNA, the CDR3 is TGTGCCAGCAGCGTAGGAGACAGGCGACAAGAGACCCAGTACTTC.